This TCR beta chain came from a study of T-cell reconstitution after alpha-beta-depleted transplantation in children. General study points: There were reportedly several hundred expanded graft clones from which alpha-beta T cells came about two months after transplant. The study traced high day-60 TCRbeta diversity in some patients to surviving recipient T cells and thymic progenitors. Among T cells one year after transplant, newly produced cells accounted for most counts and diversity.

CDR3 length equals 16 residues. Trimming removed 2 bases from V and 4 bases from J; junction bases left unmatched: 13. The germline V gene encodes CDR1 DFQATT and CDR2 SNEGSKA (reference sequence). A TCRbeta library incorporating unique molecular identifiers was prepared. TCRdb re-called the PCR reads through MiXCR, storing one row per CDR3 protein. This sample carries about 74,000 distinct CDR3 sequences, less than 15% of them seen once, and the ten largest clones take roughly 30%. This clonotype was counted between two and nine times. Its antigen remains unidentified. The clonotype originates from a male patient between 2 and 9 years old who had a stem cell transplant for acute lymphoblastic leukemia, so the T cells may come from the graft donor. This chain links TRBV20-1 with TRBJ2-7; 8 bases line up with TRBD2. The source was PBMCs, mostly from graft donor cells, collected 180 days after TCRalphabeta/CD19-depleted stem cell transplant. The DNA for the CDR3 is TGCAGTGCTAGATCAGAGCGGGAGCTTTTCCCTTACGAGCAGTACTTC. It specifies CSARSERELFPYEQYF.